This passage covers 13 T cell receptor beta chains from one sample sequenced in a study of response to subunit inactivated influenza vaccine. TCRdb reanalysed the RT-PCR reads using MiXCR and keeps one entry per CDR3 protein. The sample has 550,000 to 800,000 distinct CDR3 sequences, roughly 14% seen once. The sequencing used PBMCs from blood, collected about 13 days after vaccination. The receptor source for this set is a man aged 50-60 years who received an inactivated influenza vaccine.

This clonotype showed up many times. The chain joins TRBV20-1 to TRBJ2-1; D is unclear. V was cut by 4 bases and J by 8 bases, with 9 bases left in between. The CDR3 sequence is 11 residues long. In germline, CDR1 is DFQATT, CDR2 SNEGSKA (reference sequence). The CDR3 DNA reads TGCAGTGCTATGGACCGGGATGAGCAGTTCTTC. Translation gives CSAMDRDEQFF.

This chain joins TRBV19 and TRBJ2-2; 7 nucleotides line up with TRBD1. The CDR3 has 15 amino acids. Germline values: CDR1 LNHDA, CDR2 SQIVND (reference sequence). The junction had 6 bases not matched to a gene; V was cut back by 1 base and J by 7 bases. CDR3 region: CASSIGTGVFGELFF. The DNA of the CDR3 is TGTGCCAGTAGTATAGGCACAGGGGTATTCGGGGAGCTGTTTTTT.

This clonotype was detected ten times or more. The rearrangement joins TRBV7-2 to TRBJ2-7; D gene unclear. Germline V gene lookup returns CDR1 SGHTA and CDR2 FQGNSA. Between the trimmed V and J ends, which lost 6 bases and 2 bases, there was a span of 5 bases. The CDR3 has 11 amino acids. In DNA form, the CDR3 reads TGTGCCAGCAGTCGGGCCTACGAGCAGTACTTC. The encoded protein is CASSRAYEQYF.

This clonotype appeared many times. The chain couples TRBV12-3 or TRBV12-4 to TRBJ1-1; D gene unclear. The V end was cut by 7 bases, the J end by 0 bases, with 3 bases between. The CDR3 contains 11 residues. CDR3 DNA: TGTGCCAGCATTATGAACACTGAAGCTTTCTTT. Residues: CASIMNTEAFF.

This clonotype was detected many times. This chain joins TRBV29-1 and TRBJ2-7, with D perhaps matching TRBD2 (7 bases). The CDR3 has 15 amino acids. CDR1 SQVTM and CDR2 ANQGSEA come from the germline V gene. V was pared by 6 bases and J by 4 bases, with 22 bases between. The chain's CDR3 is CSVEGHPGEGYEQYF. The CDR3 DNA reads as TGCAGCGTCGAGGGCCACCCAGGGGAGGGGTACGAGCAGTACTTC.

V is TRBV28 and J is TRBJ2-7; D not resolved. V was cut by 7 bases and J by 2 bases, with 9 bases left in between. The germline gives CDR1 MDHEN, CDR2 SYDVKM. The CDR3 is made up of 12 amino acids. The DNA of the CDR3 is TGTGCCAGCACCCAACGCGCCTACGAGCAGTACTTC. Translation gives CASTQRAYEQYF.

The V and J genes are TRBV5-1 and TRBJ2-2; 7 bases are shared with TRBD1. V dropped 2 bases and J dropped 6; count of bases not matched to a gene: 7. The CDR3 sequence is 15 residues long. CDR1 and CDR2 (germline): SGHRS, YFSETQ. For the CDR3, the DNA is TGCGCCAGCAGCTTTACACAGGGGTTGGCCGGGGAGCTGTTTTTT. The encoded protein is CASSFTQGLAGELFF.

The CDR3 is CASSFPAGELFF. CDR3 DNA sequence: TGTGCCAGCAGCTTTCCTGCCGGGGAGCTGTTTTTT. The chain joins TRBV7-6 to TRBJ2-2; D is unresolved. Germline CDR1 reads SGHVS; CDR2 reads FNYEAQ. V was clipped by 3 bases and J by 6 bases, with 5 bases between them. The CDR3 covers 12 residues.

This chain connects TRBV9 to TRBJ2-1; 8 bases agree with TRBD2. Germline trimming cut 0 bases from V and 4 bases from J; bases unmatched to any gene: 3. Germline loops: CDR1 SGDLS, CDR2 YYNGEE. The CDR3 has 15 residues. The CDR3 nucleotides are TGTGCCAGCAGCGTAGAGGGCGGGGGGTACAATGAGCAGTTCTTC. It is translated as CASSVEGGGYNEQFF.

The J gene is TRBJ2-3, the V gene TRBV29-1, with D maybe TRBD2 (6 bases). Per the germline V gene, CDR1 is SQVTM and CDR2 is ANQGSEA. The V end was cut by 6 bases, the J end by 2 bases, with 18 bases between. The length of the CDR3 is 15 residues. CDR3 protein: CSVAGTLLDTDTQYF. The DNA of the CDR3 is TGCAGCGTCGCCGGGACTCTTCTTGACACAGATACGCAGTATTTT.

Many counts were recorded for this clonotype. The chain employs TRBV5-1 and TRBJ2-5; D possibly corresponds to TRBD2 (6 bases). The ends were cut back, 0 bases at V and 0 bases at J, with 12 bases in the middle. The germline CDR1 and CDR2 sequences are SGHRS and YFSETQ. This CDR3 region has 16 residues. This CDR3 reads CASSLGSGSNQETQYF. DNA of the CDR3: TGCGCCAGCAGCTTGGGAAGCGGGTCTAACCAAGAGACCCAGTACTTC.

The chain recombines TRBV27 with TRBJ2-5; D gene ambiguous. CDR3 length: 13 residues. V was pared by 5 bases and J by 0 bases, with 7 bases between. CDR1 is MNHEY, CDR2 SMNVEV, per germline (reference sequence). The CDR3 coding sequence is TGTGCCAGCAGTCAAACGTACCAAGAGACCCAGTACTTC. Its protein product is CASSQTYQETQYF.

The chain couples TRBV5-5 to TRBJ2-5; 8 positions agree with TRBD1. From germline, CDR1 is SGHKS and CDR2 YYEKEE (reference sequence). V lost 9 bases to trimming and J lost 2 bases; unmatched junction nucleotides: 9. The CDR3 contains 14 residues. CDR3 sequence: CATCRGTGQETQYF. The CDR3 nucleotides are TGTGCCACTTGTAGGGGGACAGGACAAGAGACCCAGTACTTC.